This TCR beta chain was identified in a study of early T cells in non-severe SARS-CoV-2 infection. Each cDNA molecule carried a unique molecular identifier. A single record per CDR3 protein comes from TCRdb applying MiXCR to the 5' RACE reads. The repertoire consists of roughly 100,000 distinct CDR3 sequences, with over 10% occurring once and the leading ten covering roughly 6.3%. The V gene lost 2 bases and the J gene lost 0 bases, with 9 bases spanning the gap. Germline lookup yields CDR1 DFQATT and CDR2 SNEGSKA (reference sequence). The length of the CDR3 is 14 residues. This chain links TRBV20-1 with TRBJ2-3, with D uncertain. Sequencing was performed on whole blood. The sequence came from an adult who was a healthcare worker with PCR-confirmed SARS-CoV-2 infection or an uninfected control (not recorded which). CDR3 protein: CSARLPGSTDTQYF. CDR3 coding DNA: TGCAGTGCTAGATTGCCAGGAAGCACAGATACGCAGTATTTT.